This T cell receptor (beta chain) was recorded in a study of cytotoxic CD8 clonotypes in ibrutinib-treated CLL. There are 15 residues in the CDR3. The germline V gene encodes CDR1 MNHEY and CDR2 SMNVEV (reference sequence). The V gene end was trimmed by 5 bases and the J gene end by 2 bases; junction bases not matched to a gene: 9. Sequencing used immunoSEQ multiplex PCR; TCRdb keeps in-frame clones, though not all of them. The top ten hold 15% of the sample, which has more than 200,000 clones, 70% seen once. The chain joins TRBV27 to TRBJ2-7, with 7 bases aligning to TRBD1. The input for sequencing was PBMCs, taken after 24 months of ibrutinib treatment. This clonotype originated in a human donor with chronic lymphocytic leukemia. DNA of the CDR3: TGTGCCAGCAGTCCCTCGACAGGGCCCACCTACGAGCAGTACTTC. Translated: CASSPSTGPTYEQYF.